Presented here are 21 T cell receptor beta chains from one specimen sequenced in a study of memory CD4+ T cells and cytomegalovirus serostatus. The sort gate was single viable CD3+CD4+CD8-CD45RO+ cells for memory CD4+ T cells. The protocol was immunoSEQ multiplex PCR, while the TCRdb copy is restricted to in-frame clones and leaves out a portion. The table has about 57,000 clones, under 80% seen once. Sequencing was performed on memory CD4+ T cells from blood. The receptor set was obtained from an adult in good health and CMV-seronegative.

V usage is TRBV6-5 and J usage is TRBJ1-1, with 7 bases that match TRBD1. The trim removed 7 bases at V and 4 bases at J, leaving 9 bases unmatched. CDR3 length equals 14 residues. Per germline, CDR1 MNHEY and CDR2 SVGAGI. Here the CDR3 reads CASNDRVWTTEAFF. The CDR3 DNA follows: TGTGCCAGCAACGACAGGGTCTGGACCACTGAAGCTTTCTTT.

DNA of the CDR3: TGCGCCAGCAGCTTACTAGCGGGGGTCACCGGGGAGCTGTTTTTT. It specifies CASSLLAGVTGELFF. The chain uses TRBV5-1 and TRBJ2-2; 11 positions agree with TRBD2. The CDR3 is made up of 15 amino acids. V was clipped by 2 bases and J by 4 bases; unmatched bases: 1. The germline CDR1 and CDR2 sequences are SGHRS and YFSETQ.

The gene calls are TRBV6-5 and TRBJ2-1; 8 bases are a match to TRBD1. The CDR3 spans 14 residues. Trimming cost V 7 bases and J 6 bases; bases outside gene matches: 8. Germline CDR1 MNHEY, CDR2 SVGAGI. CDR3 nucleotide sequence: TGTGCCAGCAACTCCTACAGGGGGGCCAATGAGCAGTTCTTC. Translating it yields CASNSYRGANEQFF.

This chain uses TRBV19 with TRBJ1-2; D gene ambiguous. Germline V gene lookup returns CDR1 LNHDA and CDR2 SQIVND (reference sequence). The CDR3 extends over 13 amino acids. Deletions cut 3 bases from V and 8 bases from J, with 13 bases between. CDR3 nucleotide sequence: TGTGCCAGTAGTATGAGGTCAAAGGACGGCTACACCTTC. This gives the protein CASSMRSKDGYTF.

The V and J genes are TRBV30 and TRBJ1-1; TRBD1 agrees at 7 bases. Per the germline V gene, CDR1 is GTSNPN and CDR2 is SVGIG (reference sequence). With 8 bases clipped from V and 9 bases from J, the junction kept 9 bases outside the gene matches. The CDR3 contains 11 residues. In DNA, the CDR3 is TGTGCCGGTGAACAAGGGGGCAAAGCTTTCTTT. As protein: CAGEQGGKAFF.

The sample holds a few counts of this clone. Written as DNA, the CDR3 is TGTGCCAGCAGTTTGGGTAGCGGGGGTACAGATACGCAGTATTTT. Its translation: CASSLGSGGTDTQYF. This sequence joins TRBV27 and TRBJ2-3, with TRBD2 matching over 9 bases. Trimming at V came to 3 bases and at J to 3 bases, leaving 4 bases not matched to a gene. Germline V gives CDR1 MNHEY, CDR2 SMNVEV (reference sequence). The CDR3 length is 15 residues.

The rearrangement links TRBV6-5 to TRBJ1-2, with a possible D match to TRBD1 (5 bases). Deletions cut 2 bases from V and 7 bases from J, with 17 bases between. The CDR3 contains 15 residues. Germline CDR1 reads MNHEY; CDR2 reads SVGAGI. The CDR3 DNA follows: TGTGCCAGCAGTTACCGCGATCCCAGGGCCAGTGGCTACACCTTC. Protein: CASSYRDPRASGYTF.

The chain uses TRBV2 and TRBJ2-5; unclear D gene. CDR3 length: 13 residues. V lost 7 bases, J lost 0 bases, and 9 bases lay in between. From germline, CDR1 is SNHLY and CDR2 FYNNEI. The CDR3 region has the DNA TGTGCCAGCAACCCCGTTTACCAAGAGACCCAGTACTTC. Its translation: CASNPVYQETQYF.

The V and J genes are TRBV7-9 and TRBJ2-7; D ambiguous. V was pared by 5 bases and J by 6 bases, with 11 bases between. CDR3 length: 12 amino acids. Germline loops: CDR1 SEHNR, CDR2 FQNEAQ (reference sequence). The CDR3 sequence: CASSPVTSEQYF. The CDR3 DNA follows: TGTGCCAGCAGCCCTGTAACAAGCGAGCAGTACTTC. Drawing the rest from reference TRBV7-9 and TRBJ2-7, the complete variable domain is DTGVSQNPRHKITKRGQNVTFRCDPISEHNRLYWYRQTLGQGPEFLTYFQNEAQLEKSRLLSDRFSAERPKGSFSTLEIQRTEQGDSAMYLCASSPVTSEQYFGPGTRLTVT.

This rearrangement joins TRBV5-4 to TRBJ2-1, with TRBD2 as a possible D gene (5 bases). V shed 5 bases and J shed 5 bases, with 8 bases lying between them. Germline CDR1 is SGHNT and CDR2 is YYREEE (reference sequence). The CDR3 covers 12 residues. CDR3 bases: TGTGCCAGCAGACTAGACAACAATGAGCAGTTCTTC. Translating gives CASRLDNNEQFF.

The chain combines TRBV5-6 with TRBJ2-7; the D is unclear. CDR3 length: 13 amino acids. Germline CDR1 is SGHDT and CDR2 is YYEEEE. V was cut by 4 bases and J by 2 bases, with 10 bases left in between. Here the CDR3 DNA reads TGTGCCAGCAGCCTACAGCATGCCTACGAGCAGTACTTC. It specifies CASSLQHAYEQYF.

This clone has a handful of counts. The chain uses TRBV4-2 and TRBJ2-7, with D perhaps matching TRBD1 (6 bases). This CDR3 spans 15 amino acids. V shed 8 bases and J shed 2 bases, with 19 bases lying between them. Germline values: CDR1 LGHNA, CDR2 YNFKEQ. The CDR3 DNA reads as TGTGCCAGCCGCCTTGTCGGGGACACTACCTACGAGCAGTACTTC. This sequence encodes CASRLVGDTTYEQYF.

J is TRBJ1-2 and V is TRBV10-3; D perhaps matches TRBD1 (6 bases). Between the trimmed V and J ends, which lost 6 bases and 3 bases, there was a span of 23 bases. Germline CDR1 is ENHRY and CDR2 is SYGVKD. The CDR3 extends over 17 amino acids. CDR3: CAIRTTGNRSRDYGYTF. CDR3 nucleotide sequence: TGTGCCATCAGGACCACAGGGAATCGGTCTCGGGACTATGGCTACACCTTC.

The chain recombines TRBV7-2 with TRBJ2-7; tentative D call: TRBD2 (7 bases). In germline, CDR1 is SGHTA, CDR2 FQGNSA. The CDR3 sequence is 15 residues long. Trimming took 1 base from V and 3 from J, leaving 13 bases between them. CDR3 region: CASSLDSGGLYEQYF. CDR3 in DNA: TGTGCCAGCAGCTTAGATTCCGGGGGGCTCTACGAGCAGTACTTC.

The CDR3 sequence: CASSTGTGGSGQYF. CDR3 sequence (DNA): TGTGCCAGCAGTACCGGGACAGGGGGTAGCGGGCAGTACTTC. The chain carries TRBV6-5 and TRBJ2-7; 11 bases agree with TRBD1. The CDR3 runs 14 residues. The germline V gene has CDR1 MNHEY and CDR2 SVGAGI. Trimming at V came to 5 bases and at J to 9 bases, leaving 9 bases not matched to a gene.

The CDR3 spells CASSEAAASGDLGETQYF. The CDR3 nucleotides read TGTGCCAGCAGTGAAGCCGCGGCTAGCGGGGATTTAGGGGAGACCCAGTACTTC. V is TRBV2 and J is TRBJ2-5, with 9 nucleotides matching TRBD2. The CDR3 consists of 18 residues. Trimming removed 0 bases from V and 5 bases from J; junction bases left unmatched: 13. Germline-derived CDR1 and CDR2 are SNHLY and FYNNEI.

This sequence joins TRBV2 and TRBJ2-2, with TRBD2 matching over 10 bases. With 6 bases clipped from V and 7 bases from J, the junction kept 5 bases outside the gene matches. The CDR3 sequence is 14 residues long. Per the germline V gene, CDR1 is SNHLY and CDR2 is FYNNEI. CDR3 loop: CASRASGGRGELFF. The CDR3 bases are TGTGCCAGCAGGGCTAGCGGGGGTCGCGGGGAGCTGTTTTTT.

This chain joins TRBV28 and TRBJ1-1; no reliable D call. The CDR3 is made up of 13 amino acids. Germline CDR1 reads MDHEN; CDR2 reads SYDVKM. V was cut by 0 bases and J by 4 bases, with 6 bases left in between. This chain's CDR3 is CASSLWGITEAFF. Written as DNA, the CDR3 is TGTGCCAGCAGTTTATGGGGAATCACTGAAGCTTTCTTT.

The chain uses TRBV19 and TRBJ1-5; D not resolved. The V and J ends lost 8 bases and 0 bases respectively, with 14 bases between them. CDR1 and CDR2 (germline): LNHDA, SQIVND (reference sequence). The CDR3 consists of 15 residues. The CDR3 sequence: CASSTAASSNQPQHF. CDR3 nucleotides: TGTGCCAGTTCAACAGCGGCGTCTAGCAATCAGCCCCAGCATTTT.

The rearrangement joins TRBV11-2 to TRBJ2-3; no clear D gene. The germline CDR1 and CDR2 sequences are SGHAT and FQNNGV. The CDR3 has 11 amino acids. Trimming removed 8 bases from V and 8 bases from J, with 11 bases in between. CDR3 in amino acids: CASGVIGTQYF. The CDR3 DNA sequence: TGTGCCAGCGGCGTGATAGGTACGCAGTATTTT.

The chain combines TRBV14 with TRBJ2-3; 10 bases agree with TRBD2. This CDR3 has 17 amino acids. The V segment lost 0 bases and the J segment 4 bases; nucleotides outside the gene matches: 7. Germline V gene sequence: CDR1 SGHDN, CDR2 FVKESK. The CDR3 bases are TGTGCCAGCAGCCAAGACCGACTAGCGGGCTGGCCAGATACGCAGTATTTT. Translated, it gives CASSQDRLAGWPDTQYF.